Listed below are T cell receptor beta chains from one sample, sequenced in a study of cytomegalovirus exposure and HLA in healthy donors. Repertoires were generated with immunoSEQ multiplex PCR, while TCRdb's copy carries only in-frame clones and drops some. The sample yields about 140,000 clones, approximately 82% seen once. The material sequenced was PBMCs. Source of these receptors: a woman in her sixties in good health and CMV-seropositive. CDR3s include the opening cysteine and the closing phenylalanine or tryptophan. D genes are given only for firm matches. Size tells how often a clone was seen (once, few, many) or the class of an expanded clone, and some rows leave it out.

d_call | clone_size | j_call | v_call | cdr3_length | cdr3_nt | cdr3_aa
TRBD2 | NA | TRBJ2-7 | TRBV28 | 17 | TGTGCCAGCAGTTTGACTAGCGGGGCGGGGAAGTTTAGCGAGCAGTACTTC | CASSLTSGAGKFSEQYF
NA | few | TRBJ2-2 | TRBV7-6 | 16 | NA | CASSLASGLRAGELFF
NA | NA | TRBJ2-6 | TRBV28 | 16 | TGTGCCAGCAGTTCCTCACAGGGTTCTGGGGCCAACGTCCTGACTTTC | CASSSSQGSGANVLTF
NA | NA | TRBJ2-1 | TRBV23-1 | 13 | TGCGCCAGCAGTCAATGGGGCACGGCCTCCCAGTTCTTC | CASSQWGTASQFF
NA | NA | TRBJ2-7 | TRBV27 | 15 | NA | CASSSSPRQNYEQYF
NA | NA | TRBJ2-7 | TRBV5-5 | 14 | TGTGCCAGCAGCGGCGGGTCCAGCTCCTACGAGCAGTACTTC | CASSGGSSSYEQYF
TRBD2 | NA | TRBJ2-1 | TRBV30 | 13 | TGTGCCTTGAGTAGCGGGAGCGGCAATGAGCAGTTCTTC | CALSSGSGNEQFF
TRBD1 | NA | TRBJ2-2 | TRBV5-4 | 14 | TGTGCCAGCAGCTTGGAACAGGGGGTCGGGGAGCTGTTTTTT | CASSLEQGVGELFF
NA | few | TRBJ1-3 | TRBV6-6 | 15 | TGTGCCAGCAGTTACCACAGTTCCTCTGGAAACACCATATATTTT | CASSYHSSSGNTIYF
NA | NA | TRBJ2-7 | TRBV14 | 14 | TGTGCCAGCAGCCAAGTGGGGCGGAACTACGAGCAGTACTTC | CASSQVGRNYEQYF
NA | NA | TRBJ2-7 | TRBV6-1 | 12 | TGTGCCAGCGGGCCTTACGGCTACGAGCAGTACTTC | CASGPYGYEQYF
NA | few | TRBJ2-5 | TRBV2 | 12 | TGTGCCAGCGAAGGGGACCAAGAGACCCAGTACTTC | CASEGDQETQYF
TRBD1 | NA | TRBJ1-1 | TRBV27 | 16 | TGTGCCAGCAGTCCTGGGCCAGGGGGCTGGAACACTGAAGCTTTCTTT | CASSPGPGGWNTEAFF
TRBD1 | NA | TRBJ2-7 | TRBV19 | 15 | TGTGCCAGTAGTCGGGGGGACAGGGTTTCCAACGAGCAGTACTTC | CASSRGDRVSNEQYF
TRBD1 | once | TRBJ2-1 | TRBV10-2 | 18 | TGCGCCAAACTAAGGGACAGGGGATGGCGGGAGCTAGACTTAAAGGAGTTCTTC | CAKLRDRGWRELDLKEFF
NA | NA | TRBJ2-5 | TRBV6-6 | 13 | TGTGCCAGCACCGATGGGACACTAGAGACCCAGTACTTC | CASTDGTLETQYF
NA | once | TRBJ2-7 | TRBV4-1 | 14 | TGCGCCAGCAGCCAAGTTAGGAGGGAAGGCGAGCAGTACTTC | CASSQVRREGEQYF
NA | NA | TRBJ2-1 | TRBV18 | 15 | TGTGCCAGCTCACCTGGATCCTTCAGGGACAATGAGCAGTTCTTC | CASSPGSFRDNEQFF
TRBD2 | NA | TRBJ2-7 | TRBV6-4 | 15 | TGTGCCAGCAGTATACTAGCGGGAGGGCCCTACGAGCAGTACTTC | CASSILAGGPYEQYF
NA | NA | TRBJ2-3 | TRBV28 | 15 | TGTGCCAGCAGTTTACTAGAGTCGGCATCAGATACGCAGTATTTT | CASSLLESASDTQYF
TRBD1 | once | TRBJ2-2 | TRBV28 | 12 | TGTGCCAGCGGCAGGGGGCGAGGGGAGCTGTTTTTT | CASGRGRGELFF
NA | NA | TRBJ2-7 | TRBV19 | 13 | TGTGCCAGTAGGCCGCAGGGTAACTACGAGCAGTACTTC | CASRPQGNYEQYF
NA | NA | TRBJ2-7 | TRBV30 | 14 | TGTGCCTGGAGGGGCTCGGAATTCCTCTACGAGCAGTACTTC | CAWRGSEFLYEQYF
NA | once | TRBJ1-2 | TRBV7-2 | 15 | TGTGCCAGCAGCCCGGAGGGGCAGGTGAACTATGGCTACACCTTC | CASSPEGQVNYGYTF
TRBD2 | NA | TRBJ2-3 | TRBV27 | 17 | TGTGCCAGCAGTTTAGGACTAGCGGGAGGGCCCTCAGATACGCAGTATTTT | CASSLGLAGGPSDTQYF
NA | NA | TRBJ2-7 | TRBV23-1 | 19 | TGCGCCAGCAGTCGTCGGCCGACCGCAAGCCCAGGGGATATCTACGAGCAGTACTTC | CASSRRPTASPGDIYEQYF
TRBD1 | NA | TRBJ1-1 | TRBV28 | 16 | TGTGCCAGCAGATATATCACCGGGACAGGGATCACTGAAGCTTTCTTT | CASRYITGTGITEAFF
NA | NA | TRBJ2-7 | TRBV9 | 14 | TGTGCCAGCAGCGTAGGGAGGTCCACCTACGAGCAGTACTTC | CASSVGRSTYEQYF
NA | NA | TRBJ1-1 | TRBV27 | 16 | TGTGCCAGCAGTAGCCGGGGGACGGGTTTGAACACTGAAGCTTTCTTT | CASSSRGTGLNTEAFF
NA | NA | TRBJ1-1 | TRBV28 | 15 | TGTGCCAGCAGTTTACCGCTGCAGTCTGCCACTGAAGCTTTCTTT | CASSLPLQSATEAFF
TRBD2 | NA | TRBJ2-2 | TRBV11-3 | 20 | TGTGCCAGCAGCTCACCACACCTGGCTAGCGGGAGCTGGGGCACCGGGGAGCTGTTTTTT | CASSSPHLASGSWGTGELFF
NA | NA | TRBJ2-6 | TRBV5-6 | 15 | TGTGCCAGCAGCTTACAGGGCTCTGGGGCCAACGTCCTGACTTTC | CASSLQGSGANVLTF
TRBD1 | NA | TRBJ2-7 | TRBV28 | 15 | TGTGCCAGCAGTACAACAGGGGCTACAATCCACGAGCAGTACTTC | CASSTTGATIHEQYF
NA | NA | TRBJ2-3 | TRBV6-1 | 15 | TGTGCCAGCAGTGAACAGATTACATCCACAGATACGCAGTATTTT | CASSEQITSTDTQYF
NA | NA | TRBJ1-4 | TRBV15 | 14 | TGTGCCACCAGCCCGGGGAGCGACGCAGAAAAACTGTTTTTT | CATSPGSDAEKLFF
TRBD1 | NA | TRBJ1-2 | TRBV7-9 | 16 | TGTGCCAGCAGCTTAGAGGAGGGGGCGGGGAACTATGGCTACACCTTC | CASSLEEGAGNYGYTF
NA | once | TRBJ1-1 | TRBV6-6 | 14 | TGTGCCAGCAGTCCCCGAGCGGGGAGCACTGAAGCTTTCTTT | CASSPRAGSTEAFF
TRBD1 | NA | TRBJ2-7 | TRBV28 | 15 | TGTGCCAGCAGTTTACAGGGGGCATATACCTACGAGCAGTACTTC | CASSLQGAYTYEQYF
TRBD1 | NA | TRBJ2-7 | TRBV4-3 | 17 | TGCGCCAGCAGCCAAGGCGGATCGGGACAGGGGTCCTACGAGCAGTACTTC | CASSQGGSGQGSYEQYF
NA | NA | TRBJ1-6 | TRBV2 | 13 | TGTGCCAGCGGGGGGGGCCTTAATTCACCCCTCCACTTT | CASGGGLNSPLHF
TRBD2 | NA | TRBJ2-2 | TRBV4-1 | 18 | TGCGCCAGCAGCCAACTTCACCCGGCGGGAGGTAAAGCCGGGGAGCTGTTTTTT | CASSQLHPAGGKAGELFF
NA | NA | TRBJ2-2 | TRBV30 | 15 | TGTGCCTGGATCCAACCGCGCACGAACACCGGGGAGCTGTTTTTT | CAWIQPRTNTGELFF
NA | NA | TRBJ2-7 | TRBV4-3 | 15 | TGCGCCAGCAGCCAAGCTCGGGATAATCCCCACGAGCAGTACTTC | CASSQARDNPHEQYF
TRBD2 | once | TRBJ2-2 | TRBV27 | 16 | TGTGCCAGCACAACACGGGGGGGGTTAGGGTCCGGGGAGCTGTTTTTT | CASTTRGGLGSGELFF
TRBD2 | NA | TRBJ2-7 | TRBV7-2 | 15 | TGTGCCAGCAGCTTAGGTCCGGGACTAAGATACGAGCAGTACTTC | CASSLGPGLRYEQYF
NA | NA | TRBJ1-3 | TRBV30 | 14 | TGTGCCTGGAGCGTGGGGGGGTCTGGAAACACCATATATTTT | CAWSVGGSGNTIYF
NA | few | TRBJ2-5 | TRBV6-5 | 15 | TGTGCCAGCAGTTTCCCGGAAGGGGATTCCGAGACCCAGTACTTC | CASSFPEGDSETQYF
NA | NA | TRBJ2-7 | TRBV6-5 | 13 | TGTGCCAGCAGTCGCGGCAGCCGCTACGAGCAGTACTTC | CASSRGSRYEQYF
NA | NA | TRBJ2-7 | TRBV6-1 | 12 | TGTGCCAGCAGTGAAGTGGGCTACGAGCAGTACTTC | CASSEVGYEQYF
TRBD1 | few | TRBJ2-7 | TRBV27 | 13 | TGTGCCAGCACTGGACAGGGAAACCACGAGCAGTACTTC | CASTGQGNHEQYF
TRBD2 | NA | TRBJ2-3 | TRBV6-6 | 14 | TGTGCCAGCACTGCGGGAGCGAGAACAGATACGCAGTATTTT | CASTAGARTDTQYF
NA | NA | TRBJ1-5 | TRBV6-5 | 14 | TGTGCCAGCAATCGGGGTTGTAGCAATCAGCCCCAGCATTTT | CASNRGCSNQPQHF
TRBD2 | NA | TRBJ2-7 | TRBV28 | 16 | TGTGCCAGCAGTTTACTGGGTAGCGGGTTCTCCTACGAGCAGTACTTC | CASSLLGSGFSYEQYF
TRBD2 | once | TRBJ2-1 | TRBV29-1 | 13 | TGCAGCGTAAGGACTAGCGGGAGTGATGAGCAGTTCTTC | CSVRTSGSDEQFF